Presented here are 17 T cell receptor beta chains from one specimen sequenced in a study of OX40 agonist ivuxolimab in advanced cancers. Assay: immunoSEQ multiplex PCR; the TCRdb copy retains only in-frame clones and omits some. The repertoire has roughly 56,000 clones, about 83% of them found once; the top ten carry under 6%. Material: CD4+ or CD8+ T cells sorted from blood, obtained in a trial of the OX40 agonist ivuxolimab. The receptor source for this set is an adult with an advanced solid tumor such as melanoma, head and neck, liver or kidney cancer.

V gene TRBV11-2 combines with J gene TRBJ2-3; a possible D gene is TRBD1 (6 bases). The V end was cut by 2 bases, the J end by 2 bases, with 14 bases between. The CDR3 spans 16 residues. CDR1 and CDR2 (germline): SGHAT, FQNNGV. The CDR3 region is CASSLSRGSLTDTQYF. CDR3 DNA: TGTGCCAGCAGCTTATCCAGGGGCTCCCTCACAGATACGCAGTATTTT.

The chain combines TRBV29-1 with TRBJ1-1; possible D gene TRBD1, 5 bases. Germline CDR1 and CDR2: SQVTM and ANQGSEA. The CDR3 sequence is 14 residues long. The V end lost 1 base, the J end lost 2 bases, and 11 bases lay between the germline ends. The CDR3 is CSVEGLGANTEAFF. The CDR3 DNA reads TGCAGCGTTGAAGGCCTAGGGGCCAACACTGAAGCTTTCTTT.

V and J are TRBV9 and TRBJ1-1, with unresolved D. Deletions cut 0 bases from V and 1 base from J, with 13 bases between. Germline CDR1 is SGDLS and CDR2 is YYNGEE. The CDR3 runs to 16 residues. The CDR3 loop is CASSVVGVAPNTEAFF. The DNA of the CDR3 is TGTGCCAGCAGCGTAGTCGGCGTCGCACCGAACACTGAAGCTTTCTTT.

A single count supports this clone. This chain joins TRBV9 and TRBJ2-1; possibly TRBD2 for D (5 bases). V was shortened by 4 bases and J by 0 bases, with 14 bases between the two germline ends. Looked up from germline, CDR1 is SGDLS and CDR2 is YYNGEE. The CDR3 has 16 residues. CDR3 DNA sequence: TGTGCCAGCAGCCTATCTGTGGGGAGCTCCTACAATGAGCAGTTCTTC. It yields the protein CASSLSVGSSYNEQFF.

The chain joins TRBV29-1 to TRBJ2-2, with 8 bases that match TRBD1. Trimming removed 4 bases from V and 7 bases from J; junction bases left unmatched: 2. There are 12 residues in the CDR3. Per the germline V gene, CDR1 is SQVTM and CDR2 is ANQGSEA. CDR3 residues: CSVGTGHGELFF. The CDR3 DNA follows: TGCAGCGTTGGGACAGGGCACGGGGAGCTGTTTTTT.

The V and J genes are TRBV28 and TRBJ2-3, with 10 bases fitting TRBD1. Per germline, CDR1 MDHEN and CDR2 SYDVKM. J was trimmed by 5 bases and V by 4 bases; bases with no gene match: 9. This CDR3 is 16 amino acids long. CDR3 amino acids: CASSSQGQGRVDTQYF. As DNA, the CDR3 is TGTGCCAGCAGTTCCCAGGGACAGGGGCGGGTAGATACGCAGTATTTT.

The chain employs TRBV6-6 and TRBJ2-5; D is unclear. The J call may be wrong; the DNA end is better matched by TRBJ2-7. This CDR3 is 12 amino acids long. Germline CDR1 MNHNY, CDR2 SVGAGI (reference sequence). This chain's CDR3 is CASGLTRYEQYF. The CDR3 nucleotides are TGTGCCAGCGGCCTGACCCGCTACGAGCAGTACTTC.

The chain carries TRBV20-1 and TRBJ2-7, with D uncertain. The CDR3 consists of 11 residues. Per the germline V gene, CDR1 is DFQATT and CDR2 is SNEGSKA (reference sequence). Between the trimmed V and J ends, which lost 0 bases and 6 bases, there was a span of 6 bases. CDR3 nucleotides: TGCAGTGCTAGAGATTGGTGCGAGCAGTACTTC. The encoded protein is CSARDWCEQYF.

The V call is TRBV9, the J call TRBJ2-5, with TRBD1 as a possible D gene (5 bases). This CDR3 is built from 16 residues. Germline assignment: CDR1 SGDLS and CDR2 YYNGEE. V lost 2 bases and J lost 5, with 19 bases in between. CDR3 amino acids: CASSVGRVAEWETQYF. The CDR3 DNA sequence: TGTGCCAGCAGCGTCGGCAGGGTCGCCGAGTGGGAGACCCAGTACTTC.

The rearrangement uses TRBV6-1 and TRBJ1-2; D may be TRBD1 (6 bases). Germline values: CDR1 MNHNS, CDR2 SASEGT. The V and J ends lost 2 bases and 7 bases respectively, with 14 bases between them. This CDR3 spans 14 amino acids. Here the CDR3 reads CASSESRTESGYTF. DNA for the CDR3: TGTGCCAGCAGTGAATCCAGGACAGAGTCTGGCTACACCTTC.

Written as DNA, the CDR3 is TGTGCCAGCAGACAGGGGCCGCACACTGAAGCTTTCTTT. Translated: CASRQGPHTEAFF. The gene calls are TRBV6-5 and TRBJ1-1; TRBD1 aligns across 7 bases. Unmatched junction bases numbered 4, after V lost 6 bases and J lost 3 bases. The CDR3 is 13 amino acids. Germline CDR1 MNHEY, CDR2 SVGAGI.

The chain carries TRBV14 and TRBJ2-7; tentatively, D is TRBD1 (6 bases). The CDR3 has 13 amino acids. Between the trimmed V and J ends, which lost 4 bases and 2 bases, there was a span of 9 bases. Germline assignment: CDR1 SGHDN and CDR2 FVKESK. This CDR3 is CASSPRTAYEQYF. As DNA, the CDR3 is TGTGCCAGCAGCCCCAGGACAGCCTACGAGCAGTACTTC.

The J gene is TRBJ2-5, the V gene TRBV12-2; the table's D call, TRBD2, has no DNA check behind it. TRBV12-2 is a listed pseudogene. The length of the CDR3 is 17 residues. DNA for the CDR3: TGTGCAAGTCGCTTAGTTACTAGCTGGGGGGTGGGAGAGACCCAGTACTTC. It encodes CASRLVTSWGVGETQYF.

V and J are TRBV9 and TRBJ2-2; 14 bases are a match to TRBD2. The CDR3 has 19 amino acids. Germline-derived CDR1 and CDR2 are SGDLS and YYNGEE. J gave up 7 bases and V 2 bases, and 13 bases lay outside the gene matches. In nucleotides, the CDR3 is TGTGCCAGCAGCGTGAAACCCCTGACTAGCGGGGGGGCGGGCGGGGAGCTGTTTTTT. Protein product: CASSVKPLTSGGAGGELFF.

The chain couples TRBV6-1 to TRBJ1-6; perhaps TRBD1 as D (5 bases). The germline V and J ends were trimmed by 2 bases and 10 bases, with 12 bases remaining between them. Germline CDR1 reads MNHNS; CDR2 reads SASEGT. The CDR3 sequence is 14 residues long. CDR3 amino acids: CASSEIPGKSPLHF. The CDR3 DNA follows: TGTGCCAGCAGTGAAATTCCAGGGAAGTCACCCCTCCACTTT.

The DNA for the CDR3 is TGTGCCAGCGGGGCGGAAGGGGAGACCCAGTACTTC. Protein sequence: CASGAEGETQYF. The V gene is TRBV9, the J gene TRBJ2-5; D is possibly TRBD1 (5 bases). V was clipped by 7 bases and J by 5 bases, with 12 bases between them. Germline CDR1 reads SGDLS; CDR2 reads YYNGEE. The CDR3 extends over 12 amino acids.

This chain connects TRBV30 to TRBJ1-4; no definite D call. This CDR3 region has 15 residues. The germline V gene has CDR1 GTSNPN and CDR2 SVGIG (reference sequence). Deletions cut 4 bases from V and 0 bases from J, with 12 bases between. Here the CDR3 DNA reads TGTGCCTGGACTACTGGGAGTGCAACTAATGAAAAACTGTTTTTT. Translation: CAWTTGSATNEKLFF.